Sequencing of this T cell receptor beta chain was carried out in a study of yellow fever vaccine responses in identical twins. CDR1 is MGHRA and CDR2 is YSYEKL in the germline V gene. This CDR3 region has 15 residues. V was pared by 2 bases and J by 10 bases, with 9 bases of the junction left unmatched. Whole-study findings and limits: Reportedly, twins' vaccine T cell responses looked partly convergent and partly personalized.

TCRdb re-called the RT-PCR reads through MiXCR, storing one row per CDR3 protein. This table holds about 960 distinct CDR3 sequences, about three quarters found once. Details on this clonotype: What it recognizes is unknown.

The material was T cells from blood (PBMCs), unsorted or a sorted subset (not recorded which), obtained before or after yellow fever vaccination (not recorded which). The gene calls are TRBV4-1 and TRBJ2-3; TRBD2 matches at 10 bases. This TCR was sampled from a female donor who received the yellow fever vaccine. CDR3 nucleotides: TGCGCCAGCAGCCAAATCAAGCGGGAGGGCGGCGCGCAGTATTTT. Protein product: CASSQIKREGGAQYF.